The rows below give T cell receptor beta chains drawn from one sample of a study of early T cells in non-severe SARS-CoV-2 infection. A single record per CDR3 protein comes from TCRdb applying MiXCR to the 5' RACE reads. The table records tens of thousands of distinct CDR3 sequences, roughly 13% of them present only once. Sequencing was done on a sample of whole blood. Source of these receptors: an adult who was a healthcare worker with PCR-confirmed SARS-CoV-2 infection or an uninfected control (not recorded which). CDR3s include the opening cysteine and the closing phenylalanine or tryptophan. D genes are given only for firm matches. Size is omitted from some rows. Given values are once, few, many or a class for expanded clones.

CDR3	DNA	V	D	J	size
CSARKTSGINEEQFF	TGCAGTGCCCGAAAGACTAGCGGGATTAACGAGGAGCAGTTCTTC	TRBV20-1	TRBD2	TRBJ2-1	few
CASSELAGTGELFF	TGTGCCAGCAGTGAACTGGCGGGAACCGGGGAGCTGTTTTTT	TRBV2	-	TRBJ2-2	-
CASSLAPGADNEQFF	TGTGCCAGCAGTTTGGCCCCAGGGGCCGACAATGAGCAGTTCTTC	TRBV5-5	-	TRBJ2-1	many
CASNRQAGGPLDTQYF	TGTGCCAGCAATCGTCAAGCGGGGGGGCCTTTAGATACGCAGTATTTT	TRBV12-3/TRBV12-4	TRBD2	TRBJ2-3	-
CASGGGLEGQPQHF	TGTGCCAGTGGTGGGGGCTTAGAGGGTCAGCCCCAGCATTTT	TRBV27	-	TRBJ1-5	many
CASSPDVGRRAYEQYF	TGTGCCAGCAGCCCTGATGTCGGGAGGCGCGCCTACGAGCAGTACTTC	TRBV4-2	TRBD2	TRBJ2-7	-
CASSIWGTYEQYF	TGTGCCAGTAGTATTTGGGGGACCTACGAGCAGTACTTC	TRBV19	-	TRBJ2-7	-
CASSGHTASNQPQHF	TGTGCCAGCTCTGGGCATACTGCCAGCAATCAGCCCCAGCATTTT	TRBV6-2/TRBV6-3	-	TRBJ1-5	-
CSARVPRQGNYNEQFF	TGCAGTGCTAGGGTTCCTCGACAGGGGAACTACAATGAGCAGTTCTTC	TRBV20-1	TRBD1	TRBJ2-1	-
CVSSVEGADTQYF	TGTGTCAGCAGCGTAGAAGGGGCAGATACGCAGTATTTT	TRBV9	-	TRBJ2-3	-
CASSSDTADTQYF	TGTGCCAGCAGCTCGGACACGGCAGATACGCAGTATTTT	TRBV5-8	-	TRBJ2-3	many
CASSLPGLAGAEQYF	TGTGCCAGCAGCTTGCCGGGTCTAGCGGGAGCTGAGCAGTACTTC	TRBV5-6	TRBD2	TRBJ2-7	-
CASSQERAGANNEQFF	TGTGCCAGCAGCCAAGAGCGAGCGGGAGCCAACAATGAGCAGTTCTTC	TRBV3-1	TRBD2	TRBJ2-1	many
CASSFGTGTYGYTF	TGTGCCAGCAGTTTTGGGACAGGGACCTATGGCTACACCTTC	TRBV12-3/TRBV12-4	TRBD1	TRBJ1-2	few
CAISGIGEQYF	TGTGCCATCAGTGGTATAGGCGAGCAGTACTTC	TRBV10-3	-	TRBJ2-7	-
CASSIRGALRGEKLFF	TGTGCCAGTAGTATACGAGGGGCTCTCAGAGGTGAAAAACTGTTTTTT	TRBV19	-	TRBJ1-4	-
CASSPTPGFGEQFF	TGTGCCAGCAGCCCCACGCCGGGTTTCGGTGAGCAGTTCTTC	TRBV11-2	-	TRBJ2-1	-
CASSRSSGSLGNEQFF	TGTGCCAGCAGCCGCTCTAGCGGGAGTCTCGGTAATGAGCAGTTCTTC	TRBV7-9	TRBD2	TRBJ2-1	few
CASSPEANSPLHF	TGTGCCAGCTCACCAGAGGCCAATTCACCCCTCCACTTT	TRBV18	-	TRBJ1-6	many
CASSPVSAGEQFF	TGTGCCAGCTCACCAGTTAGCGCCGGTGAGCAGTTCTTC	TRBV18	-	TRBJ2-1	-
CASSFGRAGEQYF	TGCGCCAGCAGCTTCGGGCGTGCGGGCGAGCAGTACTTC	TRBV5-1	-	TRBJ2-7	many
CSAGGQSSYEQYF	TGCAGTGCTGGGGGACAGAGCTCCTACGAGCAGTACTTC	TRBV20-1	TRBD1	TRBJ2-7	-
CASSLEAGTGGHLHYEQYF	TGTGCCAGCAGCTTAGAGGCGGGGACAGGGGGCCACCTTCACTACGAGCAGTACTTC	TRBV7-6	TRBD1	TRBJ2-7	-
CASSLGGRGYEQYF	TGTGCCAGCAGCCTAGGGGGCAGGGGCTACGAGCAGTACTTC	TRBV7-6	TRBD1	TRBJ2-7	-
CASSRAEGTQYF	TGTGCCAGCAGTAGGGCCGAGGGGACCCAGTACTTC	TRBV12-3/TRBV12-4	-	TRBJ2-5	many
CASRKGRTPSTDTQYF	TGTGCCAGCAGGAAGGGGAGGACTCCTAGCACAGATACGCAGTATTTT	TRBV12-3/TRBV12-4	-	TRBJ2-3	few
CATRGWREGPYEQFF	TGCGCCACCAGAGGGTGGCGGGAGGGCCCCTATGAGCAGTTCTTC	TRBV10-2	TRBD2	TRBJ2-1	many
CASSRQGPEAFF	TGTGCCAGCAGCCGACAGGGGCCTGAAGCTTTCTTT	TRBV11-2	TRBD1	TRBJ1-1	many
CAISVVSSDTQYF	TGTGCCATAAGCGTGGTCAGCTCAGATACGCAGTATTTT	TRBV12-3/TRBV12-4	-	TRBJ2-3	-
CASSFTGGGSPLHF	TGTGCCAGCAGCTTCACAGGGGGGGGTTCACCCCTCCACTTT	TRBV7-9	TRBD1	TRBJ1-6	-
CASTNGNGNQPQHF	TGTGCCAGTACTAACGGAAATGGCAATCAGCCCCAGCATTTT	TRBV6-6	-	TRBJ1-5	few
CASSSADGAQYF	TGTGCCAGCAGCTCGGCGGATGGGGCCCAGTACTTC	TRBV11-3	-	TRBJ2-5	many
CASSEQGADSPLHF	TGTGCCAGTTCGGAACAGGGGGCGGATTCACCCCTCCACTTT	TRBV19	TRBD1	TRBJ1-6	-
CSVEAGVPYEQYF	TGCAGCGTTGAAGCAGGGGTTCCCTACGAGCAGTACTTC	TRBV29-1	-	TRBJ2-7	many
CASRVEVDTQYF	TGTGCCAGCAGAGTAGAGGTGGATACGCAGTATTTT	TRBV2	-	TRBJ2-3	few
CASSRSPSARESYNEQFF	TGTGCCAGCAGCCGATCCCCTTCGGCGCGGGAGTCCTACAATGAGCAGTTCTTC	TRBV3-1	TRBD2	TRBJ2-1	-
CASSRMTGPETQYF	TGTGCCAGCAGCCGAATGACAGGGCCAGAGACCCAGTACTTC	TRBV7-6	TRBD1	TRBJ2-5	-
CASSRTSRASNEQFF	TGTGCCAGCAGCCGAACGTCGCGGGCTAGCAATGAGCAGTTCTTC	TRBV7-9	-	TRBJ2-1	many
CASGVQWNTIYF	TGTGCTAGTGGCGTGCAGTGGAACACCATATATTTT	TRBV12-5	-	TRBJ1-3	many
CASSLEAREQETQYF	TGCGCCAGCAGCTTGGAGGCGAGGGAACAAGAGACCCAGTACTTC	TRBV5-1	-	TRBJ2-5	many
CASSQGTGGFGGEKLFF	TGTGCCAGCAGCCAGGGGACAGGGGGCTTCGGGGGTGAAAAACTGTTTTTT	TRBV3-1	TRBD1	TRBJ1-4	many
CASSIDLAGEKLFF	TGTGCCAGTAGTATTGACCTCGCCGGTGAAAAACTGTTTTTT	TRBV19	-	TRBJ1-4	-
CASSLRSPGHRRSGNTIYF	TGTGCCAGCAGCTTACGTTCCCCGGGACATCGAAGGTCTGGAAACACCATATATTTT	TRBV3-1	-	TRBJ1-3	-
CASSFLRQGLRPIPSTDTQYF	TGTGCCAGCAGTTTCCTGAGACAGGGGCTCCGTCCTATTCCTAGCACAGATACGCAGTATTTT	TRBV28	TRBD1	TRBJ2-3	-
CASSLGDRPFYGYTF	TGTGCCAGCAGCTTGGGGGACAGGCCCTTTTATGGCTACACCTTC	TRBV7-2	TRBD1	TRBJ1-2	many
CAIRATESYEQYF	TGTGCCATCAGGGCCACAGAATCCTACGAGCAGTACTTC	TRBV10-3	-	TRBJ2-7	-
CAWSGTGKHTEAFF	TGTGCCTGGAGTGGGACAGGGAAGCACACTGAAGCTTTCTTT	TRBV30	TRBD1	TRBJ1-1	many
CASSLTGTGDNEQFF	TGTGCCAGCAGCTTAACGGGGACAGGTGACAATGAGCAGTTCTTC	TRBV7-3	TRBD1	TRBJ2-1	many
CASSGPLNQPQHF	TGTGCCAGCAGCGGGCCTCTCAATCAGCCCCAGCATTTT	TRBV2	-	TRBJ1-5	-
CASSIGDSYGYTF	TGTGCCAGTAGTATTGGGGACTCCTATGGCTACACCTTC	TRBV19	-	TRBJ1-2	few
CASSSIAGRTDTQYF	TGTGCCAGCAGCTCTATAGCGGGACGCACAGATACGCAGTATTTT	TRBV7-9	TRBD2	TRBJ2-3	many
CASSLGNYEQYF	TGTGCCAGCAGTTTGGGGAATTATGAGCAGTACTTC	TRBV12-3/TRBV12-4	-	TRBJ2-7	-
CASSLSLGAKNIQYF	TGTGCCAGCAGCTTATCCCTTGGGGCCAAAAACATTCAGTACTTC	TRBV7-6	-	TRBJ2-4	many
CASSLEAPGPTDTQYF	TGCGCCAGCAGCTTGGAGGCCCCGGGGCCTACAGATACGCAGTATTTT	TRBV5-1	-	TRBJ2-3	-
CASSLGQGRGEQYF	TGTGCCAGCAGCTTAGGACAGGGTAGAGGCGAGCAGTACTTC	TRBV11-2	TRBD1	TRBJ2-7	many
CASSGVPGQGPKNIQYF	TGTGCCAGCAGTGGGGTCCCGGGACAGGGACCCAAAAACATTCAGTACTTC	TRBV25-1	TRBD1	TRBJ2-4	-
CASSPGQGRSGNTIYF	TGTGCCAGCTCACCGGGACAGGGACGCTCTGGAAACACCATATATTTT	TRBV18	TRBD1	TRBJ1-3	few